This T cell receptor (beta chain) was recovered during a study of blood T cell repertoires in COVID-19. Across the whole study: Sites in the United States, Italy and Spain provided acute and convalescent COVID-19 samples. T cells, B-cell-depleted T cells, or PBMCs supplied cDNA or gDNA.

Assay: immunoSEQ multiplex PCR; the TCRdb copy retains only in-frame clones and omits some. This repertoire shows some 200,000 clones, about 86% found once; its top ten account for 2% to 2.5%. The V end lost 1 base, the J end lost 10 bases, and 20 bases lay between the germline ends. This CDR3 has 15 residues. Germline CDR1 reads SGHDT; CDR2 reads YYEEEE. There are a few counts of this clone. Sequenced input: peripheral blood. The chain recombines TRBV5-6 with TRBJ1-2; maybe TRBD1 (6 bases). This clonotype was sampled from a woman aged 60-75 years with acute or convalescent COVID-19. The DNA for the CDR3 is TGTGCCAGCAGCTTGACAGGGCCTCCTCTATCTCTCTACACCTTC. Translated, it gives CASSLTGPPLSLYTF.